These T cell receptor beta chains were read from a single sample in a study of cytomegalovirus exposure and HLA in healthy donors. Only in-frame clones appear in the TCRdb table, and some are missing; sequencing was by immunoSEQ multiplex PCR. The sample lists some 190,000 clones, about four fifths seen once, with around 2% in the top ten. Sequenced material: PBMCs. All receptors come from a young man in good health and CMV-seronegative. Both conserved end residues are part of each CDR3. D genes are given only for firm matches. For some rows the clone size is stated as once, few or many, or as a class when expanded; others skip it.

d_gene: .; v_gene: TRBV14; abundance: .; j_gene: TRBJ1-1; CDR3aa: CASQGIGRAFF; CDR3nt: TGTGCCAGCCAGGGGATAGGTCGGGCTTTCTTT
d_gene: TRBD2; v_gene: TRBV7-2; abundance: .; j_gene: TRBJ2-2; CDR3aa: CASRLAGLGAQGGELFF; CDR3nt: TGTGCCAGCAGACTAGCGGGTTTGGGGGCCCAGGGCGGGGAGCTGTTTTTT
d_gene: TRBD2; v_gene: TRBV5-1; abundance: .; j_gene: TRBJ2-1; CDR3aa: CASSLAGGEKGEQFF; CDR3nt: TGCGCCAGCAGCTTGGCTGGGGGGGAGAAGGGTGAGCAGTTCTTC
d_gene: TRBD1; v_gene: TRBV6-5; abundance: .; j_gene: TRBJ2-7; CDR3aa: CASSYAGTALYEQYF; CDR3nt: TGTGCCAGCAGTTACGCCGGGACAGCCCTTTACGAGCAGTACTTC
d_gene: TRBD2; v_gene: TRBV10-3; abundance: .; j_gene: TRBJ2-7; CDR3aa: CAIGLAGAYEQYF; CDR3nt: TGTGCCATAGGACTAGCGGGGGCCTACGAGCAGTACTTC
d_gene: .; v_gene: TRBV5-5; abundance: .; j_gene: TRBJ2-5; CDR3aa: CASSLTLQGQQETQYF; CDR3nt: TGTGCCAGCAGCTTGACATTACAGGGCCAGCAAGAGACCCAGTACTTC
d_gene: .; v_gene: TRBV5-1; abundance: .; j_gene: TRBJ2-1; CDR3aa: CASSGGSYNEQFF; CDR3nt: TGCGCCAGCAGCGGGGGCAGTTACAATGAGCAGTTCTTC
d_gene: TRBD1; v_gene: TRBV9; abundance: .; j_gene: TRBJ1-1; CDR3aa: CASSQTGGTEAFF; CDR3nt: TGTGCCAGCAGCCAAACAGGGGGCACTGAAGCTTTCTTT
d_gene: .; v_gene: TRBV6-6; abundance: few; j_gene: TRBJ2-3; CDR3aa: CASSLGSYTSTDTQYF; CDR3nt: TGTGCCAGCAGCCTAGGGAGCTATACAAGCACAGATACGCAGTATTTT
d_gene: TRBD2; v_gene: TRBV7-2; abundance: .; j_gene: TRBJ2-1; CDR3aa: CASSLSRGGQNEQFF; CDR3nt: TGTGCCAGCAGCTTGTCGCGGGGGGGCCAGAATGAGCAGTTCTTC
d_gene: TRBD1; v_gene: TRBV7-9; abundance: .; j_gene: TRBJ1-3; CDR3aa: CASSLPRDSLLTGNTIYF; CDR3nt: TGTGCCAGCAGCTTACCCCGGGACAGCTTACTTACTGGAAACACCATATATTTT
d_gene: TRBD1; v_gene: TRBV6-5; abundance: .; j_gene: TRBJ1-2; CDR3aa: CASSPTGTHGYTF; CDR3nt: TGTGCCAGCAGCCCGACAGGGACCCACGGCTACACCTTC
d_gene: .; v_gene: TRBV7-2; abundance: .; j_gene: TRBJ2-7; CDR3aa: CASSLKAPYEQYF; CDR3nt: TGTGCCAGCAGCTTAAAAGCTCCCTACGAGCAGTACTTC
d_gene: TRBD2; v_gene: TRBV7-9; abundance: .; j_gene: TRBJ2-5; CDR3aa: CASSSTSGGYQETQYF; CDR3nt: TGTGCCAGCAGCTCGACTAGCGGGGGTTACCAAGAGACCCAGTACTTC
d_gene: .; v_gene: TRBV6-6; abundance: .; j_gene: TRBJ1-1; CDR3aa: CASSYSTGINTEAFF; CDR3nt: TGTGCCAGCAGTTACTCAACAGGGATAAACACTGAAGCTTTCTTT
d_gene: TRBD2; v_gene: TRBV18; abundance: .; j_gene: TRBJ2-3; CDR3aa: CASSPGGGGTDTQYF; CDR3nt: TGTGCCAGCTCACCGGGCGGGGGGGGCACAGATACGCAGTATTTT
d_gene: TRBD2; v_gene: TRBV15; abundance: .; j_gene: TRBJ2-1; CDR3aa: CATSPSPSGGARRLYEQFF; CDR3nt: TGTGCCACCAGCCCGAGCCCTAGCGGGGGGGCCCGACGTTTGTATGAGCAGTTCTTC
d_gene: .; v_gene: TRBV19; abundance: few; j_gene: TRBJ1-2; CDR3aa: CASSIDRDGYTF; CDR3nt: TGTGCCAGTAGTATAGACAGGGATGGCTACACCTTC
d_gene: .; v_gene: TRBV30; abundance: .; j_gene: TRBJ1-1; CDR3aa: CAWRNGNIAEAFF; CDR3nt: TGTGCCTGGAGAAACGGGAATATCGCCGAAGCTTTCTTT
d_gene: TRBD2; v_gene: TRBV27; abundance: .; j_gene: TRBJ2-7; CDR3aa: CASSLGTSSYEQYF; CDR3nt: TGTGCCAGCAGTTTAGGGACTAGCTCCTACGAGCAGTACTTC
d_gene: .; v_gene: TRBV28; abundance: .; j_gene: TRBJ2-7; CDR3aa: CASSGHRYEQYF; CDR3nt: TGTGCCAGCAGTGGACACCGATACGAGCAGTACTTC
d_gene: .; v_gene: TRBV9; abundance: .; j_gene: TRBJ1-1; CDR3aa: CASSPRPGPTEAFF; CDR3nt: TGTGCCAGCAGCCCCAGACCAGGCCCCACTGAAGCTTTCTTT
d_gene: .; v_gene: TRBV14; abundance: .; j_gene: TRBJ2-5; CDR3aa: CASSEGPIMETQYF; CDR3nt: TGTGCCAGCAGCGAAGGGCCCATCATGGAGACCCAGTACTTC
d_gene: .; v_gene: TRBV27; abundance: .; j_gene: TRBJ1-2; CDR3aa: CASSLSRGYTF; CDR3nt: TGTGCCAGCAGTTTATCGAGAGGCTACACCTTC
d_gene: TRBD1; v_gene: TRBV18; abundance: .; j_gene: TRBJ2-7; CDR3aa: CASSPFGQGGNEQYF; CDR3nt: TGTGCCAGCTCACCGTTCGGACAGGGTGGCAACGAGCAGTACTTC
d_gene: TRBD1; v_gene: TRBV6-5; abundance: .; j_gene: TRBJ1-2; CDR3aa: CASSYPMGQGKYGYTF; CDR3nt: TGTGCCAGCAGTTACCCAATGGGACAGGGAAAGTATGGCTACACCTTC
d_gene: .; v_gene: TRBV25-1; abundance: .; j_gene: TRBJ2-1; CDR3aa: CASSVPIAAYNEQFF; CDR3nt: TGTGCCAGCAGTGTTCCCATAGCGGCCTACAATGAGCAGTTCTTC
d_gene: TRBD2; v_gene: TRBV9; abundance: .; j_gene: TRBJ2-7; CDR3aa: CASSPGGGGRQYF; CDR3nt: TGTGCCAGCAGCCCGGGAGGTGGAGGTAGGCAGTACTTC
d_gene: TRBD1; v_gene: TRBV5-1; abundance: few; j_gene: TRBJ2-1; CDR3aa: CASSPGGQGFNEQFF; CDR3nt: TGCGCCAGCAGCCCCGGCGGACAGGGTTTCAATGAGCAGTTCTTC
d_gene: TRBD2; v_gene: TRBV10-3; abundance: .; j_gene: TRBJ2-7; CDR3aa: CAISPGLAGDGSSYEQYF; CDR3nt: TGTGCCATCAGCCCGGGACTAGCGGGAGATGGGAGCTCCTACGAGCAGTACTTC
d_gene: .; v_gene: TRBV7-9; abundance: .; j_gene: TRBJ1-2; CDR3aa: CASSLLLGYYGYTF; CDR3nt: TGTGCCAGCAGCTTATTGCTGGGCTACTATGGCTACACCTTC
d_gene: .; v_gene: TRBV27; abundance: .; j_gene: TRBJ2-3; CDR3aa: CASSSITDTQYF; CDR3nt: TGTGCCAGCAGTTCCATCACAGATACGCAGTATTTT
d_gene: .; v_gene: TRBV7-2; abundance: once; j_gene: TRBJ2-7; CDR3aa: CASSPTSREQYF; CDR3nt: TGTGCCAGCAGCCCCACTAGCCGGGAGCAGTACTTC
d_gene: .; v_gene: TRBV9; abundance: .; j_gene: TRBJ2-7; CDR3aa: CASSPQSGNYEQYF; CDR3nt: TGTGCCAGCAGCCCCCAATCAGGGAACTACGAGCAGTACTTC
d_gene: TRBD2; v_gene: TRBV7-2; abundance: .; j_gene: TRBJ2-7; CDR3aa: CASRGGNYEQYF; CDR3nt: TGTGCCAGCCGGGGGGGAAACTACGAGCAGTACTTC
d_gene: .; v_gene: TRBV4-3; abundance: .; j_gene: TRBJ1-2; CDR3aa: CASSQDPTGFSGGRGYTF; CDR3nt: TGCGCCAGCAGCCAAGATCCCACAGGGTTTTCGGGCGGACGTGGCTACACCTTC
d_gene: TRBD2; v_gene: TRBV6-5; abundance: .; j_gene: TRBJ2-2; CDR3aa: CASSYSRLAGGRELFF; CDR3nt: TGTGCCAGCAGTTACTCGAGGCTAGCGGGAGGTCGGGAGCTGTTTTTT
d_gene: .; v_gene: TRBV6-1; abundance: .; j_gene: TRBJ2-3; CDR3aa: CASNRGDTQYF; CDR3nt: TGTGCCAGCAATAGGGGAGATACGCAGTATTTT